Listed below are T cell receptor beta chains from one sample, sequenced in a study of T cells after yellow fever vaccination. TCRdb re-called the 5' RACE reads through MiXCR, storing one row per CDR3 protein. Of some 550,000 distinct CDR3 sequences listed, about 19% are singletons. This specimen consisted of PBMCs, obtained 15 days after the yellow fever booster vaccination. The receptors were sampled from a man younger than 40 who received the YFV17D yellow fever vaccine. CDR3s include the opening cysteine and the closing phenylalanine or tryptophan. A D gene is named only where the DNA matches it firmly. Not every row has a clone size; where given, it reads once, few, many or a size class.

abundance	d_gene	v_gene	j_gene	CDR3aa	CDR3nt
few	-	TRBV11-1	TRBJ2-3	CASSFNYHSAGAEYTQYF	TGTGCCAGCAGCTTTAATTACCATAGCGCGGGGGCGGAGTATACGCAGTATTTT
few	-	TRBV20-1	TRBJ1-1	CSARMGGEDTEAFF	TGCAGTGCTAGAATGGGGGGGGAAGACACTGAAGCTTTCTTT
many	TRBD2	TRBV12-3/TRBV12-4	TRBJ2-1	CASNSGTSGMGTYNEQFF	TGTGCCAGCAATTCCGGGACTAGCGGGATGGGCACCTACAATGAGCAGTTCTTC
few	-	TRBV6-5	TRBJ2-7	CASSYERALEQYF	TGTGCCAGCAGTTACGAGCGGGCATTAGAGCAGTACTTC
few	-	TRBV20-1	TRBJ2-5	CSATWDRGETQYF	TGCAGTGCAACGTGGGATAGAGGAGAGACCCAGTACTTC
-	TRBD2	TRBV6-2/TRBV6-3	TRBJ2-1	CASSSWTSGNEQFF	TGTGCCAGCAGTTCCTGGACTAGCGGCAATGAGCAGTTCTTC
few	-	TRBV15	TRBJ2-5	CATSRVRQETQYF	TGTGCCACCAGCAGAGTACGGCAAGAGACCCAGTACTTC
-	-	TRBV20-1	TRBJ2-6	CSARVSPGANVLTF	TGCAGTGCTAGAGTCTCACCTGGGGCCAACGTCCTGACTTTC
-	TRBD1	TRBV28	TRBJ2-7	CAHRTGSSEQYF	TGTGCCCATCGGACAGGTTCCAGCGAGCAGTACTTC
few	-	TRBV28	TRBJ1-4	CASSAVGAGEKLFF	TGTGCCAGCAGTGCGGTTGGGGCCGGGGAAAAACTGTTTTTT
-	-	TRBV20-1	TRBJ2-3	CSANPSTDTQYF	TGCAGTGCTAACCCAAGCACAGATACGCAGTATTTT
few	-	TRBV24-1	TRBJ2-7	CATSAGAYEQYF	TGTGCCACCAGTGCTGGAGCCTACGAGCAGTACTTC
few	-	TRBV7-2	TRBJ2-7	CASSYTGYEQYF	TGTGCCAGCAGCTACACAGGCTACGAGCAGTACTTC
-	-	TRBV2	TRBJ2-3	CASSDQASTDTQYF	TGTGCCAGCAGTGACCAGGCGAGCACAGATACGCAGTATTTT
-	-	TRBV6-2/TRBV6-3	TRBJ2-7	CASSSWGVEQYF	TGTGCCAGCAGTTCATGGGGAGTCGAGCAGTACTTC
-	-	TRBV6-4	TRBJ2-2	CASNSDTEGGELFF	TGTGCCAGCAATTCGGACACTGAGGGCGGGGAGCTGTTTTTT
few	-	TRBV10-3	TRBJ2-1	CAIKVGPSALYNEQFF	TGTGCCATCAAGGTGGGGCCCTCCGCCCTCTACAATGAGCAGTTCTTC
few	-	TRBV25-1	TRBJ2-7	CASSGASHPSYEQYF	TGTGCCAGCAGTGGGGCCTCACATCCTTCCTACGAGCAGTACTTC
few	-	TRBV3-1	TRBJ1-5	CASSQGNSNQPQHF	TGTGCCAGCAGCCAAGGAAATAGCAATCAGCCCCAGCATTTT
-	TRBD1	TRBV28	TRBJ2-7	CASSLSGTGSNEQYF	TGTGCCAGCAGTTTATCCGGGACAGGGTCCAACGAGCAGTACTTC
-	-	TRBV7-2	TRBJ2-1	CASSQLASYNEQFF	TGTGCCAGCAGCCAACTAGCTTCCTACAATGAGCAGTTCTTC
once	TRBD2	TRBV20-1	TRBJ2-7	CSALDLGRSIYEQYF	TGCAGTGCTCTGGATCTCGGGAGGTCGATCTACGAGCAGTACTTC
-	TRBD2	TRBV2	TRBJ2-1	CATEREREQFF	TGTGCCACCGAGCGGGAGAGGGAGCAGTTCTTC
-	TRBD2	TRBV11-2	TRBJ2-2	CASSSLAGGPIAGELFF	TGTGCCAGCAGCTCACTAGCGGGAGGGCCGATCGCCGGGGAGCTGTTTTTT
-	-	TRBV24-1	TRBJ2-5	CATSDGPTRQETQYF	TGTGCCACCAGTGATGGGCCGACTAGGCAAGAGACCCAGTACTTC
-	TRBD2	TRBV19	TRBJ2-1	CASSIKEGGRNEQFF	TGTGCCAGTAGTATCAAGGAGGGAGGGCGCAATGAGCAGTTCTTC
-	TRBD2	TRBV9	TRBJ2-1	CASSVGSGTYNEQFF	TGTGCCAGCAGCGTAGGGAGCGGGACGTACAATGAGCAGTTCTTC
-	TRBD2	TRBV12-3/TRBV12-4	TRBJ2-3	CASRKRESTDTQYF	TGTGCCAGCAGGAAGCGGGAGAGCACAGATACGCAGTATTTT
-	TRBD2	TRBV20-1	TRBJ2-7	CSARTSGIAGEQYF	TGCAGTGCTAGAACCAGCGGGATAGCAGGGGAGCAGTACTTC
few	-	TRBV20-1	TRBJ2-7	CSARGGGVYEQYF	TGCAGTGCTAGAGGAGGGGGAGTCTACGAGCAGTACTTC
-	-	TRBV3-1	TRBJ2-7	CASSQASAGTYEQYF	TGTGCCAGCAGCCAAGCTTCTGCCGGAACCTACGAGCAGTACTTC
few	-	TRBV29-1	TRBJ2-5	CSVLSGDFETQYF	TGCAGCGTTCTGTCGGGAGATTTCGAGACCCAGTACTTC
-	TRBD2	TRBV5-4	TRBJ2-7	CASTRDLLAGESYEQYF	TGTGCCAGCACCCGGGACTTACTAGCGGGAGAGTCCTACGAGCAGTACTTC
-	TRBD1	TRBV11-2	TRBJ2-5	CASSPQGEQRGAQYF	TGTGCCAGCAGCCCTCAGGGGGAACAAAGAGGGGCCCAGTACTTC
-	-	TRBV2	TRBJ2-7	CASQGRETPYEQYF	TGTGCCAGCCAGGGAAGAGAGACGCCCTACGAGCAGTACTTC
-	-	TRBV5-4	TRBJ2-5	CASSLPGGSETQYF	TGTGCCAGCAGCTTGCCCGGGGGATCAGAGACCCAGTACTTC
few	-	TRBV4-3	TRBJ2-1	CASSQERAGNEQFF	TGCGCCAGCAGCCAAGAAAGGGCCGGCAATGAGCAGTTCTTC
-	-	TRBV18	TRBJ2-3	CASSSPRGTPTDTQYF	TGTGCCAGCTCAAGCCCTAGAGGAACCCCCACAGATACGCAGTATTTT
few	-	TRBV6-1	TRBJ2-6	CASSGRSSGANVLTF	TGTGCCAGCAGCGGGCGGAGCTCTGGGGCCAACGTCCTGACTTTC
few	-	TRBV5-1	TRBJ1-5	CASSLAGAQGQPQHF	TGCGCCAGCAGCTTGGCAGGGGCGCAGGGTCAGCCCCAGCATTTT
few	-	TRBV11-1	TRBJ2-7	CASSLRAAVPEQYF	TGTGCCAGCAGCTTAAGGGCCGCTGTCCCCGAGCAGTACTTC